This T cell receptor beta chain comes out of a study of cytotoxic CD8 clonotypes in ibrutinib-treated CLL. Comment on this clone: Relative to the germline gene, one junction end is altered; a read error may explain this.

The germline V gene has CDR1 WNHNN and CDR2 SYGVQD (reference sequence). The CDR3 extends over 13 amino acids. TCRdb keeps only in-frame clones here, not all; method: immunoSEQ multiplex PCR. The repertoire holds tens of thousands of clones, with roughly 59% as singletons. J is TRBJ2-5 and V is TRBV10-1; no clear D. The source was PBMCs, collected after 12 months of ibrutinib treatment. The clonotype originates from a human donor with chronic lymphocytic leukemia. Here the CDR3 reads CASSAAHHETQYF. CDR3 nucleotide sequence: TGCGCCAGCAGTGCGGCCCACCACGAGACCCAGTACTTC.